This TCR beta chain was profiled in a study of post-analysis software for immune sequencing data. At the level of the study: Patients with relapsing-remitting, secondary progressive and progressive-relapsing multiple sclerosis courses were all represented.

The study, taken as a whole, reports: Several TRBV segments (TRBV5-6, TRBV5-1 and TRBV20-1 among them) occurred more frequently in patients than in controls. Multiple sclerosis patients had significantly lower normalized Chao1 diversity than controls. Samples made in the same batch grouped tightly together by F measure.

This clonotype was observed a handful of times. Its antigen is not identified. Sequencing libraries made from TCR beta cDNA carried unique molecular identifiers. There were roughly 0.95 to 10 million T cells, and 400,000 to 650,000 cDNA molecules came from them. One entry per CDR3 protein, called by TCRdb with MiXCR from the PCR reads. Among roughly 400,000 distinct CDR3 sequences, 30% to 40% were seen once, and the ten largest hold less than 10%. The V and J ends lost 1 base and 7 bases, in that order; junction bases with no gene match: 7. In germline, CDR1 is SGHRS, CDR2 YFSETQ. The CDR3 contains 16 residues.

The chain is built from TRBV5-1 and TRBJ2-1, with TRBD2 identical over 11 bases. The TCR originated in a girl aged 2-10 years with multiple sclerosis. The specimen sequenced was blood. CDR3 sequence (DNA): TGCGCCAGCAGCTTGATGATAGCGGGGGGGCGGAATGAGCAGTTCTTC. Its protein is CASSLMIAGGRNEQFF.